A selection of T cell receptor beta chains follows, all from one sample in a study of blood T cell repertoires in COVID-19. Measured with immunoSEQ multiplex PCR; TCRdb has only the in-frame clones, and not every one. The repertoire includes around 200,000 clones, around 87% of them detected once, and about 6% sits in the top ten. Sequences were obtained from peripheral blood. Receptors were obtained from a man in his sixties who had recovered from COVID-19. CDR3s include the opening cysteine and the closing phenylalanine or tryptophan. D genes are given only for firm matches. The listing skips clone size in some rows; elsewhere it reads once, few, many or a size class.

j_call	v_call	d_call	clone_size	cdr3_nt	cdr3_aa
TRBJ1-4	TRBV9	TRBD1	NA	TGTGCCAGCAGCGTAGGGGGGACAGCAACTAATGAAAAACTGTTTTTT	CASSVGGTATNEKLFF
TRBJ2-1	TRBV7-2	NA	NA	TGTGCCAGCAGCTTAGGTGACAGCTCCTACAATGAGCAGTTCTTC	CASSLGDSSYNEQFF
TRBJ2-3	TRBV5-1	NA	NA	TGCGCCAGCAGTCTCAGGGAAACAGATACGCAGTATTTT	CASSLRETDTQYF
TRBJ2-3	TRBV6-5	NA	NA	TGTGCCAGCAGTCCGACCCGGGTGGATACGCAGTATTTT	CASSPTRVDTQYF
TRBJ1-1	TRBV6-5	TRBD1	NA	TGTGCCACGGCCGGGACAGGGAACACTGAAGCTTTCTTT	CATAGTGNTEAFF
TRBJ1-3	TRBV10-3	NA	few	TGTGCCATCAGTTACGACACGAGCTCTGGAAACACCATATATTTT	CAISYDTSSGNTIYF
TRBJ2-7	TRBV7-8	TRBD1	NA	TGTGCCAGCAGCTTAGTATACAGGGGGCGCGACGAGCAGTACTTC	CASSLVYRGRDEQYF
TRBJ2-1	TRBV6-1	TRBD2	NA	TGTGCCAGCAGTGAAGAGGGACTAGTAGGTGGTGAGCAGTTCTTC	CASSEEGLVGGEQFF
TRBJ2-2	TRBV18	TRBD2	NA	TGTGCCAGCTCACCAGGACTAGCGGGGAACACCGGGGAGCTGTTTTTT	CASSPGLAGNTGELFF
TRBJ1-6	TRBV28	TRBD1	once	TGTGCCAGCAGACAAACCCCCAGGGGGCGAGGGAATTCACCCCTCCACTTT	CASRQTPRGRGNSPLHF
TRBJ1-3	TRBV9	TRBD1	NA	TGTGCCAGCAGCGGTACAGGGGCCGGAAACACCATATATTTT	CASSGTGAGNTIYF
TRBJ2-4	TRBV2	TRBD2	NA	TGTGCCAGCAGTGAAGTACTGGCGGGGGGAGACAAAAACATTCAGTACTTC	CASSEVLAGGDKNIQYF
TRBJ1-4	TRBV27	NA	NA	TGTGCCAGCAGTTTATCGGCAGGGTCTAATGAAAAACTGTTTTTT	CASSLSAGSNEKLFF
TRBJ1-1	TRBV28	NA	NA	TGTGCCAGCAGTTTAATCCCTTCAGGGTTTCGGAACACTGAAGCTTTCTTT	CASSLIPSGFRNTEAFF
TRBJ2-1	TRBV6-4	TRBD2	few	TGTGCCACTTGTTCCCTAGCGGGAGGGTACAATGAGCAGTTCTTC	CATCSLAGGYNEQFF
TRBJ1-2	TRBV6-1	NA	NA	TGTGCCAGCAGTGAAGCGGGGGGGACACTAATAGGTGGCTACACCTTC	CASSEAGGTLIGGYTF
TRBJ1-6	TRBV5-4	TRBD1	few	TGTGCCAGCAGACTTACGACAGGGTCGAATTCACCCCTCCACTTT	CASRLTTGSNSPLHF
TRBJ1-5	TRBV18	TRBD1	NA	TGTGCCAGCTCACCCGGGACAGGGGGCTCACCCCAGCATTTT	CASSPGTGGSPQHF
TRBJ1-4	TRBV30	NA	NA	TGTGCCTGGGAAGGGTCGGGGGATGAAAAACTGTTTTTT	CAWEGSGDEKLFF
TRBJ1-2	TRBV9	TRBD1	NA	TGTGCCAGCAGCGTGGGACAGTATGGCTACACCTTC	CASSVGQYGYTF
TRBJ1-2	TRBV6-1	TRBD1	NA	TGTGCCAGCAGTGAAAGGGACAGGGGGTATGGCTACACCTTC	CASSERDRGYGYTF
TRBJ1-6	TRBV6-5	NA	NA	TGTGCCAGCAGTTACGACAGCTCCTATAATTCACCCCTCCACTTT	CASSYDSSYNSPLHF
TRBJ1-5	TRBV12-3/TRBV12-4	NA	NA	TGTGCCAGCAAGTCAGGGTCGCAGCCCCAGCATTTT	CASKSGSQPQHF
TRBJ2-5	TRBV11-2	TRBD1	NA	TGTGCCAGCAGCTCCCGGGACAGGGCTAAGGGAAAAGAGACCCAGTACTTC	CASSSRDRAKGKETQYF
TRBJ2-7	TRBV4-3	TRBD1	NA	TGCGCCAGCAGTGGAAACAGGGGGGACAGATACGAGCAGTACTTC	CASSGNRGDRYEQYF
TRBJ1-4	TRBV27	NA	NA	TGTGCCAGCAGTCCCAGAAGGGGCCTTCGGGTCGAAAAACTGTTTTTT	CASSPRRGLRVEKLFF
TRBJ2-3	TRBV5-1	NA	NA	TGCGCCAGCAGTTACACAGATACGCAGTATTTT	CASSYTDTQYF